A selection of T cell receptor beta chains follows, all from one sample in a study of cytomegalovirus exposure and HLA in healthy donors. The method was immunoSEQ multiplex PCR; TCRdb's version includes in-frame clones alone and lacks a portion of them. This table has under 250,000 clones, approximately 78% appearing once. The source material was PBMCs. These receptors were obtained from a male donor in good health and CMV-seronegative. Each CDR3 is given with its conserved first and last residue. The order of the fields is D gene, V gene, J gene, clone size, CDR3 protein, CDR3 DNA. D genes are given only for firm matches. Clone size is given for some rows only: seen once, a few or many times, or a class if the clone is expanded.

TRBD1	TRBV6-5	TRBJ2-1	once	CASSLLGTGSNEQFF	TGTGCCAGCAGTTTACTCGGGACAGGGAGCAATGAGCAGTTCTTC
NA	TRBV20-1	TRBJ1-1	NA	CSASLREAFF	TGCAGTGCTAGTCTCCGTGAAGCTTTCTTT
NA	TRBV16	TRBJ2-7	NA	CASSPATRTDSYEQYF	TGTGCCAGCAGCCCGGCAACTAGGACAGATTCCTACGAGCAGTACTTC
NA	TRBV7-9	TRBJ1-1	NA	CASSLATGLNTEAFF	TGTGCCAGCAGCTTAGCGACAGGCTTGAACACTGAAGCTTTCTTT
TRBD2	TRBV5-1	TRBJ2-1	NA	CASSMGLAGSYNEQFF	TGCGCCAGCAGCATGGGACTAGCGGGCTCCTACAATGAGCAGTTCTTC
TRBD2	TRBV5-1	TRBJ2-1	NA	CASSFYLAGGNEQFF	TGCGCCAGCAGCTTTTATTTAGCGGGAGGCAATGAGCAGTTCTTC
TRBD1	TRBV25-1	TRBJ1-4	NA	CASSDRGQVEKLFF	TGTGCCAGCAGTGACAGGGGGCAGGTTGAAAAACTGTTTTTT
NA	TRBV9	TRBJ2-5	NA	CASSFNDGEETQYF	TGTGCCAGCAGCTTCAATGACGGAGAAGAGACCCAGTACTTC
TRBD2	TRBV2	TRBJ2-2	NA	CASSDSGGDTGELFF	TGTGCCAGCAGTGATTCGGGGGGAGACACCGGGGAGCTGTTTTTT
TRBD1	TRBV14	TRBJ1-2	NA	CASSQAGQGIGYTF	TGTGCCAGCAGTCAAGCCGGACAGGGGATTGGCTACACCTTC
NA	TRBV10-2	TRBJ1-1	NA	CASSEWGALMNTEAFF	TGCGCCAGCAGTGAGTGGGGAGCGTTAATGAACACTGAAGCTTTCTTT
TRBD1	TRBV19	TRBJ2-7	NA	CASSTGTGGPYEQYF	TGTGCCAGTTCGACTGGGACAGGGGGCCCCTACGAGCAGTACTTC
TRBD1	TRBV9	TRBJ1-1	once	CASSAPGQLNTEAFF	TGTGCCAGCAGCGCGCCGGGACAGTTGAACACTGAAGCTTTCTTT
NA	TRBV30	TRBJ1-3	few	CAWSPPQGLGNTIYF	TGTGCCTGGAGTCCCCCACAGGGCTTGGGAAACACCATATATTTT
TRBD1	TRBV28	TRBJ2-7	NA	CASSPRRTGIYEQYF	TGTGCCAGCAGTCCTCGCCGGACAGGGATCTACGAGCAGTACTTC
NA	TRBV21-1	TRBJ2-3	NA	CASSTPRQGVTDTQYF	TGTGCCAGCAGCACCCCCCGACAGGGGGTGACAGATACGCAGTATTTT
TRBD1	TRBV4-1	TRBJ2-3	NA	CASSQDPSTGTDTQYF	TGCGCCAGCAGCCAAGACCCTTCGACAGGGACAGATACGCAGTATTTT
TRBD2	TRBV9	TRBJ2-3	NA	CASSVLGLAGGPRIDTQYF	TGTGCCAGCAGCGTACTGGGACTAGCGGGAGGGCCCCGGATTGATACGCAGTATTTT
NA	TRBV9	TRBJ2-2	NA	CASSGRVVGTGELFF	TGTGCCAGCAGCGGGAGGGTGGTAGGCACCGGGGAGCTGTTTTTT
TRBD1	TRBV27	TRBJ2-7	NA	CASSFSGQGQEQYF	TGTGCCAGCAGTTTCTCGGGACAGGGTCAGGAGCAGTACTTC
TRBD2	TRBV4-2	TRBJ2-1	NA	CASSQVASGYNEQFF	TGTGCCAGCAGCCAAGTGGCTAGCGGCTACAATGAGCAGTTCTTC
TRBD1	TRBV2	TRBJ1-1	few	CASFVDRGGSTEAFF	TGTGCCAGTTTTGTTGACAGGGGAGGGAGCACTGAAGCTTTCTTT
TRBD2	TRBV14	TRBJ2-3	NA	CASSRLAGLLTDTQYF	TGTGCCAGCAGCCGACTAGCGGGACTCCTCACAGATACGCAGTATTTT
NA	TRBV27	TRBJ1-1	NA	CASSFRGGTEAFF	TGTGCCAGCAGTTTTCGGGGTGGCACTGAAGCTTTCTTT
NA	TRBV4-2	TRBJ2-3	NA	CASSQRGSVTDTQYF	TGTGCCAGCAGCCAGAGGGGGTCGGTCACAGATACGCAGTATTTT
NA	TRBV6-5	TRBJ2-7	NA	CASSPGLFYEQYF	TGTGCCAGCAGCCCCGGACTATTCTACGAGCAGTACTTC
TRBD2	TRBV7-3	TRBJ2-7	NA	CASSLRRSGSDEQYF	TGTGCCAGCAGCTTAAGGAGGAGCGGGAGCGACGAGCAGTACTTC
NA	TRBV6-5	TRBJ2-2	NA	CASRQTGELFF	TGTGCCAGCAGGCAGACCGGGGAGCTGTTTTTT
NA	TRBV7-3	TRBJ2-1	once	CASSPDGGFINEQFF	TGTGCCAGCAGTCCGGACGGAGGTTTCATCAATGAGCAGTTCTTC
NA	TRBV6-5	TRBJ2-2	NA	CASSKSRGAGELFF	TGTGCCAGCAGTAAAAGTAGGGGCGCCGGGGAGCTGTTTTTT
TRBD2	TRBV28	TRBJ2-3	NA	CATRTSGSSDTQYF	TGTGCCACCCGGACTAGCGGGAGTTCAGATACGCAGTATTTT
NA	TRBV5-1	TRBJ1-1	NA	CASSLFGGTEAFF	TGCGCCAGCAGCTTGTTCGGGGGCACTGAAGCTTTCTTT
TRBD1	TRBV18	TRBJ2-1	NA	CASSPLGQGSYNEQFF	TGTGCCAGCTCACCCCTGGGACAGGGGTCCTACAATGAGCAGTTCTTC
TRBD2	TRBV5-4	TRBJ2-2	NA	CASSSRDYVNTGELFF	TGTGCCAGCAGCTCCCGGGACTACGTGAACACCGGGGAGCTGTTTTTT
TRBD1	TRBV28	TRBJ1-5	once	CASSLPYKGQVLSNQPQHF	TGTGCCAGCAGTTTACCCTATAAGGGACAGGTCCTTAGCAATCAGCCCCAGCATTTT
TRBD1	TRBV19	TRBJ1-5	few	CASSKERIQGTGNQPQHF	TGTGCCAGTAGTAAGGAGAGGATACAGGGGACGGGCAATCAGCCCCAGCATTTT
NA	TRBV27	TRBJ2-3	many	CASSFGGGTDTQYF	TGTGCCAGCAGTTTCGGCGGCGGCACAGATACGCAGTATTTT
NA	TRBV9	TRBJ2-7	NA	CASSVGFSDGSITYEQYF	TGTGCCAGCAGCGTAGGGTTTAGCGACGGGAGCATCACCTACGAGCAGTACTTC
NA	TRBV28	TRBJ2-5	NA	CASSRLETQYF	TGTGCCAGCAGTAGACTCGAGACCCAGTACTTC
NA	TRBV5-5	TRBJ1-1	few	CASSLGPSNTEAFF	TGTGCCAGCAGCTTGGGGCCATCGAACACTGAAGCTTTCTTT
NA	TRBV6-1	TRBJ1-1	NA	CASTKARGGLAQAFF	TGTGCCAGCACCAAGGCCCGGGGGGGTCTAGCCCAGGCTTTCTTT
TRBD1	TRBV27	TRBJ1-1	NA	CASSRGQPKSTEAFF	TGTGCCAGCAGTAGGGGACAGCCTAAGAGCACTGAAGCTTTCTTT
NA	TRBV4-1	TRBJ2-5	NA	CASSQEESETQYF	TGCGCCAGCAGCCAAGAAGAAAGCGAGACCCAGTACTTC
NA	TRBV14	TRBJ2-7	NA	CASSLAGIVEQYF	TGTGCCAGCAGCCTCGCAGGGATAGTCGAGCAGTACTTC
TRBD1	TRBV6-5	TRBJ2-5	NA	CASSYTTGLETQYF	TGTGCCAGCAGTTACACGACAGGGTTAGAGACCCAGTACTTC
TRBD1	TRBV5-1	TRBJ2-7	NA	CASSGQGNYEQYF	TGCGCCAGCTCGGGACAGGGAAACTACGAGCAGTACTTC
TRBD1	TRBV6-5	TRBJ1-5	NA	CASSYYFPAGGQPQHF	TGTGCCAGCAGTTACTATTTCCCTGCAGGGGGTCAGCCCCAGCATTTT
TRBD1	TRBV27	TRBJ1-1	NA	CARRTGVNTEAFF	TGTGCCAGGCGTACAGGGGTTAACACTGAAGCTTTCTTT
TRBD1	TRBV19	TRBJ2-5	NA	CASSMGTGNGETQYF	TGTGCCAGTAGTATGGGGACAGGGAACGGGGAGACCCAGTACTTC
NA	TRBV6-1	TRBJ1-5	NA	CASSEGHRRSNQPQHF	TGTGCCAGCAGTGAAGGACACAGACGTAGCAATCAGCCCCAGCATTTT
TRBD1	TRBV25-1	TRBJ2-7	NA	CASGAQQGLGYEQYF	TGTGCCAGCGGCGCCCAACAGGGGCTAGGCTACGAGCAGTACTTC